This is a list of T cell receptor beta chains from one sample in a study of a mutant IDH1 vaccine in newly diagnosed glioma. The antigens these receptors bind are not known. The repertoire was sequenced with immunoSEQ multiplex PCR; TCRdb's copy has only in-frame clones and lacks some. The sample contains over 30,000 clones, approximately 90% of which appear only once. The sequencing here drew on PBMCs, taken from a glioma patient whose treatment included an IDH1 peptide vaccine. The source is a woman aged 35 to 49 with glioma. CDR3s include the opening cysteine and the closing phenylalanine or tryptophan. Each record gives: J gene, clone size, V gene, CDR3 length, D gene, CDR3 protein, CDR3 DNA. A D gene is named only where the DNA matches it firmly. Some rows mark clone size as missing; the rest say once, few, many or name a class of expanded clone.

>TRBJ2-3|-|TRBV7-8|19|TRBD2
CASSLALIAGGPSTDTQYF
TGTGCCAGCAGCTTAGCGCTTATAGCGGGAGGTCCAAGCACAGATACGCAGTATTTT
>TRBJ2-2|-|TRBV9|14|-
CASSATGSTGELFF
TGTGCCAGCAGCGCTACGGGGTCCACCGGGGAGCTGTTTTTT
>TRBJ2-3|-|TRBV4-2|14|-
CASTGAGPTDTQYF
TGTGCCAGCACCGGAGCAGGGCCCACAGATACGCAGTATTTT
>TRBJ1-5|few|TRBV10-2|15|TRBD1
CASGRGRDGNQPQHF
TGCGCCAGCGGGAGGGGGCGAGATGGCAATCAGCCCCAGCATTTT
>TRBJ1-1|-|TRBV5-1|11|-
CASSLTGEAFF
TGCGCCAGCAGCTTGACAGGTGAAGCTTTCTTT
>TRBJ2-7|-|TRBV7-9|14|-
CASSPPGSSYEQYF
TGTGCCAGCAGCCCCCCGGGGAGCTCCTACGAGCAGTACTTC
>TRBJ2-3|-|TRBV6-1|15|TRBD1
CASTLQGIRTDTQYF
TGTGCCAGCACCCTACAGGGGATCCGCACAGATACGCAGTATTTT
>TRBJ2-2|-|TRBV5-1|13|-
CASRLGANGELFF
TGCGCCAGCAGGTTAGGGGCAAACGGGGAGCTGTTTTTT
>TRBJ1-2|-|TRBV6-4|13|-
CASSAGINYGYTF
TGTGCCAGCAGTGCGGGGATAAACTATGGCTACACCTTC
>TRBJ1-3|-|TRBV19|13|-
CASSITPGNTIYF
TGTGCCAGTAGTATCACTCCTGGAAACACCATATATTTT
>TRBJ2-1|-|TRBV5-1|15|TRBD1
CASSIGTDGQGKQFF
TGCGCCAGCAGCATAGGGACTGATGGACAGGGGAAGCAGTTCTTC
>TRBJ2-3|-|TRBV4-1|13|-
CASSRGVGDTQYF
TGCGCCAGCAGCCGGGGGGTTGGAGATACGCAGTATTTT
>TRBJ1-4|-|TRBV13|17|TRBD1
CASSSKGRGRRNEKLFF
TGTGCCAGCAGCTCAAAGGGGAGGGGGCGGCGTAATGAAAAACTGTTTTTT
>TRBJ2-7|-|TRBV15|17|TRBD1
CATSRGPRDRGTYEQYF
TGTGCCACCAGCAGAGGCCCCCGGGACAGGGGGACCTACGAGCAGTACTTC
>TRBJ1-2|few|TRBV19|14|-
CASSKQGVNYGYTF
TGTGCCAGTAGTAAACAGGGAGTTAACTATGGCTACACCTTC
>TRBJ2-3|-|TRBV7-2|11|-
CASRNGDTQYF
TGTGCCAGCAGGAATGGGGATACGCAGTATTTT
>TRBJ2-5|-|TRBV29-1|14|TRBD2
CSVVSGGALETQYF
TGCAGCGTTGTGTCGGGGGGGGCTCTAGAGACCCAGTACTTC
>TRBJ2-4|-|TRBV2|14|-
CASRQDGTPNIQYF
TGTGCCAGCAGGCAAGACGGGACACCAAACATTCAGTACTTC
>TRBJ1-1|-|TRBV19|12|-
CASSMWSTEAFF
TGTGCCAGTAGTATGTGGAGCACTGAAGCTTTCTTT
>TRBJ1-1|-|TRBV5-5|16|TRBD1
CASSPRQGARDTEAFF
TGTGCCAGCAGCCCGCGACAGGGGGCGCGGGACACTGAAGCTTTCTTT
>TRBJ2-2|once|TRBV12-5|16|-
CASGRPLLVNTGELFF
TGTGCTAGTGGGAGGCCCCTACTGGTGAACACCGGGGAGCTGTTTTTT
>TRBJ1-1|-|TRBV18|12|TRBD1
CASSDNRGEAFF
TGTGCCAGCTCAGATAACAGGGGTGAGGCCTTCTTT